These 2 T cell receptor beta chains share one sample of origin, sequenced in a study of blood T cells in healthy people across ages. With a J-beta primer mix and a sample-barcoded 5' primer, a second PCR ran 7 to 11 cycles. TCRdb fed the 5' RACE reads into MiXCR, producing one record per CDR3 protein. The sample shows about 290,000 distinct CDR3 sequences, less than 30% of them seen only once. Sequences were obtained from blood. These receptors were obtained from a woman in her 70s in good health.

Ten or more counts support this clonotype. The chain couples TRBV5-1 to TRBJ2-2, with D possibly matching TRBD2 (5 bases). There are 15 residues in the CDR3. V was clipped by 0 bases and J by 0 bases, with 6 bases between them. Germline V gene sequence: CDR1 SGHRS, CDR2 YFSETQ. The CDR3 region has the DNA TGCGCCAGCAGCTTGGCGGAGGCGAACACCGGGGAGCTGTTTTTT. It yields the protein CASSLAEANTGELFF.

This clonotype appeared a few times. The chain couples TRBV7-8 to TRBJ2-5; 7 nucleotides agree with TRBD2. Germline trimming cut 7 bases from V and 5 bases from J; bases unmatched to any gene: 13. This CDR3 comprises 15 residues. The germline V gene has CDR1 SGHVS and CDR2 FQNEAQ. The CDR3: CASIFSPSGLETQYF. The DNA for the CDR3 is TGTGCCAGCATCTTCTCCCCTAGCGGCTTGGAGACCCAGTACTTC. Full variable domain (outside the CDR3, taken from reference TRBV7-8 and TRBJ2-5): GAGVSQSPRYKVAKRGQDVALRCDPISGHVSLFWYQQALGQGPEFLTYFQNEAQLDKSGLPSDRFFAERPEGSVSTLKIQRTQQEDSAVYLCASIFSPSGLETQYFGPGTRLLVL.